The 26 T cell receptor beta chains in this list originate from one sample, sequenced in a study of T-cell reconstitution after alpha-beta-depleted transplantation in children. Construction of the TCRbeta library involved unique molecular identifiers. TCRdb reprocessed the PCR reads with MiXCR, giving one entry per CDR3 protein. Here the sample spans around 580,000 distinct CDR3 sequences, over 25% being singletons. Sequenced here: PBMCs, sampled before TCRalphabeta/CD19-depleted stem cell transplant. These receptor sequences come from a boy younger than two with Wiskott-Aldrich syndrome, due to receive a stem cell transplant.

This clonotype has only a few counts. V is TRBV7-9 and J is TRBJ2-6; D could derive from TRBD1 or TRBD2 (5 bases each). Germline CDR1 and CDR2: SEHNR and FQNEAQ (reference sequence). V lost 11 bases and J lost 4, with 12 bases in between. CDR3 length equals 13 residues. CDR3 sequence: CAGWGSGANVLTF. The CDR3 DNA sequence: TGTGCCGGTTGGGGGTCAGGGGCCAACGTCCTGACTTTC.

The chain carries TRBV5-1 and TRBJ1-1, with 8 bases identical to TRBD1. CDR3 length: 14 residues. Germline CDR1 reads SGHRS; CDR2 reads YFSETQ. V was pared by 1 base and J by 5 bases, with 4 bases of the junction left unmatched. CDR3 DNA: TGCGCCAGCAGCTTGCCGGACAGGGTGACTGAAGCTTTCTTT. It specifies CASSLPDRVTEAFF. The entire variable domain, with the rest obtained from reference TRBV5-1 and TRBJ1-1, is as follows: KAGVTQTPRYLIKTRGQQVTLSCSPISGHRSVSWYQQTPGQGLQFLFEYFSETQRNKGNFPGRFSGRQFSNSRSEMNVSTLELGDSALYLCASSLPDRVTEAFFGQGTRLTVV.

The chain recombines TRBV13 with TRBJ2-7, with 7 positions matching TRBD1. The CDR3 totals 18 residues. V dropped 5 bases and J dropped 5; count of bases not matched to a gene: 21. Germline V CDR1 and CDR2: PRHDT, FYEKMQ (reference sequence). In DNA, the CDR3 is TGTGCCAGCAGCGAATTAGGCCATATGGCAGGGGGTGACCACGAGCAGTACTTC. Translated: CASSELGHMAGGDHEQYF.

The rearrangement joins TRBV6-2 or TRBV6-3 to TRBJ2-1; 9 nucleotides line up with TRBD2. Trimming took 2 bases from V and 2 from J; bases not matched to a gene: 16. The germline CDR1 and CDR2 sequences are MNHEY and SVGEGT. This CDR3 region has 20 residues. CDR3 nucleotides: TGTGCCAGCAGTTACCCGGGAGTTCTAGCGGGACCTGGAGCCTACAATGAGCAGTTCTTC. This codes for CASSYPGVLAGPGAYNEQFF.

The genes are TRBV20-1 and TRBJ2-1; 7 nucleotides line up with TRBD2. Germline V gene lookup returns CDR1 DFQATT and CDR2 SNEGSKA (reference sequence). The V gene end was trimmed by 1 base and the J gene end by 12 bases; junction bases not matched to a gene: 9. CDR3 length equals 13 residues. The CDR3 region is CSARVPAGFGQFF. For the CDR3, the DNA is TGCAGTGCTAGAGTCCCAGCGGGGTTTGGGCAGTTCTTC.

In its sample, this clonotype was seen a few times. The V call is TRBV12-5, the J call TRBJ2-1; D unresolved. Germline CDR1 and CDR2: LGHNT and FRNRAP. The CDR3 is 15 amino acids. Trimming left V 6 bases short and J 2 bases short, with 14 bases between. CDR3 sequence reads: CASGPDPPTYNEQFF. The CDR3 DNA reads TGTGCTAGTGGCCCCGACCCACCAACCTACAATGAGCAGTTCTTC.

V gene TRBV13 combines with J gene TRBJ2-3; either TRBD1 or TRBD2 may supply D (6 bases each). Trimming cost V 2 bases and J 4 bases, with 10 bases left between them. CDR1 PRHDT and CDR2 FYEKMQ come from the germline V gene (reference sequence). This CDR3 is 14 amino acids long. The CDR3 DNA sequence: TGTGCCAGCAGCTTAAAGGGGGGCGCAGATACGCAGTATTTT. Translating gives CASSLKGGADTQYF. Full variable domain (outside the CDR3, taken from reference TRBV13 and TRBJ2-3): AAGVIQSPRHLIKEKRETATLKCYPIPRHDTVYWYQQGPGQDPQFLISFYEKMQSDKGSIPDRFSAQQFSDYHSELNMSSLELGDSALYFCASSLKGGADTQYFGPGTRLTVL.

This clonotype was found a few times. The V and J genes are TRBV20-1 and TRBJ2-5, with 9 positions matching TRBD2. J was trimmed by 5 bases and V by 3 bases; bases with no gene match: 10. The CDR3 consists of 15 residues. The V gene's germline CDR1 is DFQATT and CDR2 SNEGSKA (reference sequence). DNA of the CDR3: TGCAGTGCTAGCCCCGGGACTAGCCGTGATGAGACCCAGTACTTC. The encoded protein is CSASPGTSRDETQYF.

This chain uses TRBV5-1 with TRBJ2-1; 10 bases align to TRBD2. J was trimmed by 8 bases and V by 2 bases; bases with no gene match: 10. The CDR3 has 16 amino acids. Germline V CDR1 and CDR2: SGHRS, YFSETQ. In DNA, the CDR3 is TGCGCCAGCAGCTTACCCCCTAGCGGGAGTAGCGATGAGCAGTTCTTC. Translated: CASSLPPSGSSDEQFF.

CDR3 sequence (DNA): TGTGCCAGCAGCTTATTATCTAGCGGGAGATACTCTCTCGGGGAGACCCAGTACTTC. This translates into CASSLLSSGRYSLGETQYF. V gene TRBV7-6 combines with J gene TRBJ2-5; 10 bases match TRBD2. Per germline, CDR1 SGHVS and CDR2 FNYEAQ. The length of the CDR3 is 19 residues. The V segment lost 2 bases and the J segment 5 bases; nucleotides outside the gene matches: 17.

This clonotype was picked up a small number of times. V and J are TRBV5-1 and TRBJ2-7, with TRBD1 matching over 10 bases. Trimming cost V 4 bases and J 3 bases; bases outside gene matches: 7. Per the germline V gene, CDR1 is SGHRS and CDR2 is YFSETQ. The CDR3 runs to 15 residues. The CDR3, as DNA: TGCGCCAGCAGCCCTTCGGGACAGGGGATCTACGAGCAGTACTTC. This codes for CASSPSGQGIYEQYF.

This clonotype occurred a few times. The gene calls are TRBV20-1 and TRBJ2-1, with TRBD1 matching over 9 bases. The CDR3 runs to 14 residues. After removal of 2 bases from V and 2 bases from J, the junction contained 1 base not matched to a gene. CDR1 is DFQATT, CDR2 SNEGSKA, per germline (reference sequence). CDR3: CSARRQGAYNEQFF. The CDR3 nucleotides are TGCAGTGCTAGACGACAGGGGGCCTACAATGAGCAGTTCTTC.

The CDR3 region is CASSPAQKNVSPSGANVLTF. The CDR3 coding sequence is TGTGCCAGCTCACCTGCCCAGAAGAACGTCTCCCCCTCTGGGGCCAACGTCCTGACTTTC. The chain employs TRBV18 and TRBJ2-6; D not resolved. CDR1 and CDR2 from the germline V gene are KGHSH and LQKENI. V lost 3 bases and J lost 0, with 21 bases in between. The CDR3 has 20 residues.

V is TRBV9 and J is TRBJ2-1; either TRBD1 or TRBD2 may supply D (5 bases each). The germline gives CDR1 SGDLS, CDR2 YYNGEE. The V end lost 0 bases, the J end lost 8 bases, and 9 bases lay between the germline ends. The CDR3 is made up of 13 amino acids. CDR3 sequence: CASSVAWDDEQFF. Here the CDR3 DNA reads TGTGCCAGCAGCGTAGCTTGGGACGATGAGCAGTTCTTC.

The rearrangement links TRBV29-1 to TRBJ2-4; 10 nucleotides agree with TRBD2. Trimming removed 4 bases from V and 0 bases from J; junction bases left unmatched: 6. CDR3 length: 16 amino acids. Germline loops: CDR1 SQVTM, CDR2 ANQGSEA. This CDR3 is CSVGTSGNLAKNIQYF. The CDR3 coding sequence is TGCAGCGTTGGGACTAGCGGAAACCTAGCCAAAAACATTCAGTACTTC.

The J gene is TRBJ1-2, the V gene TRBV6-5; possibly TRBD1 for D (6 bases). Germline V gene data show CDR1 as MNHEY and CDR2 as SVGAGI. The CDR3 contains 15 residues. V shed 4 bases and J shed 5 bases, with 17 bases lying between them. CDR3 in amino acids: CASSFKGGSTYGYTF. The CDR3 nucleotides read TGTGCCAGCAGTTTCAAGGGGGGCAGTACGTATGGCTACACCTTC.

A few counts support this clonotype. The chain couples TRBV20-1 to TRBJ2-7, with 9 bases matching TRBD2. The ends lost 5 bases at V and 2 bases at J; junction bases unmatched: 7. Germline assignment: CDR1 DFQATT and CDR2 SNEGSKA (reference sequence). The CDR3 is 14 amino acids. The CDR3 is CSASNSGSAYEQYF. CDR3 sequence (DNA): TGCAGTGCTTCAAATAGCGGGAGTGCCTACGAGCAGTACTTC.

This chain joins TRBV4-2 and TRBJ1-3, with D possibly being TRBD1 (6 bases). Trimming left V 4 bases short and J 1 base short, with 17 bases between. The germline gives CDR1 LGHNA, CDR2 YNFKEQ. The length of the CDR3 is 17 residues. CDR3 in DNA: TGTGCCAGCAGCCCACTCCCCCTGGGGGCATCTGGAAACACCATATATTTT. Its protein is CASSPLPLGASGNTIYF.

There are a few counts of this clonotype. The rearrangement joins TRBV2 to TRBJ2-7; D remains ambiguous. This CDR3 comprises 14 residues. V was pared by 2 bases and J by 4 bases, with 12 bases between. Germline CDR1 SNHLY, CDR2 FYNNEI. CDR3 coding DNA: TGTGCCAGCAGTGAAAGAAACAAGGGTTACGAGCAGTACTTC. This codes for CASSERNKGYEQYF.

The chain links TRBV7-9 to TRBJ1-2, with D unresolved. The germline V gene encodes CDR1 SEHNR and CDR2 FQNEAQ (reference sequence). The CDR3 contains 14 residues. Deletions cut 3 bases from V and 2 bases from J, with 10 bases between. For the CDR3, the DNA is TGTGCCAGCAGCTTGAAAAGGGTAAACTATGGCTACACCTTC. It codes for CASSLKRVNYGYTF.

This clonotype turned up a few times. The chain recombines TRBV3-1 with TRBJ2-7; a weak D match, TRBD2 (5 bases). The CDR3 is made up of 14 amino acids. Germline V CDR1 and CDR2: LGHDT, YNNKEL (reference sequence). V gave up 5 bases and J gave up 2 bases, with 13 bases separating them. The CDR3 reads CASSSGGPPYEQYF. The CDR3 DNA reads TGTGCCAGCAGCAGCGGAGGCCCCCCCTACGAGCAGTACTTC.

The chain combines TRBV7-9 with TRBJ2-7; D remains ambiguous. Trimming left V 3 bases short and J 0 bases short, with 12 bases between. This CDR3 spans 15 amino acids. Germline V gives CDR1 SEHNR, CDR2 FQNEAQ (reference sequence). The CDR3 region is CASSLVDESSYEQYF. The CDR3 region has the DNA TGTGCCAGCAGCTTGGTAGACGAGAGCTCCTACGAGCAGTACTTC.

In its sample, this clonotype was seen a few times. This chain uses TRBV20-1 with TRBJ2-3; TRBD2 agrees at 10 bases. After removal of 6 bases from V and 5 bases from J, the junction contained 8 bases not matched to a gene. The germline V gene encodes CDR1 DFQATT and CDR2 SNEGSKA (reference sequence). The CDR3 is 14 residues long. The CDR3 nucleotides are TGCAGTGCCCCCACTAGCGGGAAACGAGATACGCAGTATTTT. Protein: CSAPTSGKRDTQYF.

This clonotype was seen a single time. The CDR3 nucleotides read TGTGCCAGTAGTATAGGGCAGGGATTCGATGAGCAGTTCTTC. Protein product: CASSIGQGFDEQFF. J is TRBJ2-1 and V is TRBV19; D possibly corresponds to TRBD1 (5 bases). In germline, CDR1 is LNHDA, CDR2 SQIVND (reference sequence). This CDR3 has 14 amino acids. With 1 base removed from V and 8 bases from J, the gap between germline ends came to 12 bases.

This clonotype was detected only a few times. The chain carries TRBV27 and TRBJ2-5; the D gene is possibly TRBD1 (6 bases). The CDR3 totals 14 residues. Germline CDR1 and CDR2: MNHEY and SMNVEV (reference sequence). V was trimmed by 5 bases and J by 5 bases, leaving 15 bases between them. The CDR3 loop is CASSKTGFSETQYF. The CDR3 nucleotides read TGTGCCAGCAGTAAAACAGGGTTTTCGGAGACCCAGTACTTC.

This clonotype has more than one count but fewer than ten. The chain recombines TRBV12-3 or TRBV12-4 with TRBJ2-3; D not certain. The CDR3 is 11 residues long. Trimming shortened V by 3 bases and J by 11 bases, and 9 bases separated the two germline ends. CDR3 coding DNA: TGTGCCAGCAGTTTTGGACCTTGGCAGTATTTT. Amino acid sequence: CASSFGPWQYF.